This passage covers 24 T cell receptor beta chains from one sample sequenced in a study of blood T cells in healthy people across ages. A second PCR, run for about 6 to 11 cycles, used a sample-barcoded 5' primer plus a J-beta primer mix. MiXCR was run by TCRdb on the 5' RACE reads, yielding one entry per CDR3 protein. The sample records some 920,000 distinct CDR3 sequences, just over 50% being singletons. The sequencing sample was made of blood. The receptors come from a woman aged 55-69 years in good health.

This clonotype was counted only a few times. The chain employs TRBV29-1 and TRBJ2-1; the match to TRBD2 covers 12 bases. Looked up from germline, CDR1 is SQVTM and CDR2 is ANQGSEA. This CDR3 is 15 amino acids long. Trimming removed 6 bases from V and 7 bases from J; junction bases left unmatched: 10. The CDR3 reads CSVGPPGTSGNEQFF. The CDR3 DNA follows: TGCAGCGTAGGCCCCCCTGGGACTAGCGGGAATGAGCAGTTCTTC.

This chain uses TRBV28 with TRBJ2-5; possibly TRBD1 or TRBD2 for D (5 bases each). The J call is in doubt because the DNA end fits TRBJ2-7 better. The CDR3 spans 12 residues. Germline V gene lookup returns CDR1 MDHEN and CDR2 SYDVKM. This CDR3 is CASRPGRYEQYF. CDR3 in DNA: TGTGCCAGCAGGCCGGGACGCTACGAGCAGTACTTC.

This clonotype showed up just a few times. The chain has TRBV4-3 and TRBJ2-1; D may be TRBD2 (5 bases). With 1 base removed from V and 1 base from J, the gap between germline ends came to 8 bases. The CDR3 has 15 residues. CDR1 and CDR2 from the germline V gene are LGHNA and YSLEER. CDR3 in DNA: TGCGCCAGCAGCCAAGGTGGGAGATCCTACAATGAGCAGTTCTTC. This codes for CASSQGGRSYNEQFF.

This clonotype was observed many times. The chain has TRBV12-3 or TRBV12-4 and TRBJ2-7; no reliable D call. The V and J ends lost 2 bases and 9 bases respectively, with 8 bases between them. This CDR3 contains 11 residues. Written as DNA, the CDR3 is TGTGCCAGCAGTTTATACCACGTGCAGTACTTC. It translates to CASSLYHVQYF.

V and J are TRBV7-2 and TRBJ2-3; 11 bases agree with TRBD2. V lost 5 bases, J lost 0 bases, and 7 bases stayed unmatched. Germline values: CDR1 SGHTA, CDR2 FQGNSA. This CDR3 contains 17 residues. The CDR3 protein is CASSRRGLAVSTDTQYF. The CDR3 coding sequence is TGTGCCAGCAGCAGGAGGGGACTAGCGGTTAGCACAGATACGCAGTATTTT.

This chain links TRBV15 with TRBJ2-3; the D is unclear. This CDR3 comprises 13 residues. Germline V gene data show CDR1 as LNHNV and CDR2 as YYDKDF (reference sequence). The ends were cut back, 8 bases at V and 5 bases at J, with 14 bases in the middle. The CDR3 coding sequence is TGTGCCACCCTTCGGACGCCCGAAGATACGCAGTATTTT. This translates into CATLRTPEDTQYF. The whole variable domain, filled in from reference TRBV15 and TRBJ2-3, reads DAMVIQNPRYQVTQFGKPVTLSCSQTLNHNVMYWYQQKSSQAPKLLFHYYDKDFNNEADTPDNFQSRRPNTSFCFLDIRSPGLGDTAMYLCATLRTPEDTQYFGPGTRLTVL.

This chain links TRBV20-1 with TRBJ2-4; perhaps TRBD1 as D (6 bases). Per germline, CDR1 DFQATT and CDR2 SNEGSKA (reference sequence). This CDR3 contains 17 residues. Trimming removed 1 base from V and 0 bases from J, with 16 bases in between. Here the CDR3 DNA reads TGCAGTGCTAGAGTGCCCGGAGGACAGTTAGCCAAAAACATTCAGTACTTC. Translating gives CSARVPGGQLAKNIQYF.

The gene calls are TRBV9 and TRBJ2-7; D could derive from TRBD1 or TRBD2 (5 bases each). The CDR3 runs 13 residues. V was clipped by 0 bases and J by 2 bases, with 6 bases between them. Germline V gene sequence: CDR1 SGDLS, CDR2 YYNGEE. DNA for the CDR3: TGTGCCAGCAGCGTAGCGGGACCCTACGAGCAGTACTTC. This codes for CASSVAGPYEQYF.

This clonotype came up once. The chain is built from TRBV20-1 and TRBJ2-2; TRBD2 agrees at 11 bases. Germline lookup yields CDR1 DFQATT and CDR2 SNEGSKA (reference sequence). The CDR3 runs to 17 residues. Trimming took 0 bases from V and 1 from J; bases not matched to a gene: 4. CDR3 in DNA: TGCAGTGCTAGAGATGTTGGACTAGCGGGGAACACCGGGGAGCTGTTTTTT. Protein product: CSARDVGLAGNTGELFF.

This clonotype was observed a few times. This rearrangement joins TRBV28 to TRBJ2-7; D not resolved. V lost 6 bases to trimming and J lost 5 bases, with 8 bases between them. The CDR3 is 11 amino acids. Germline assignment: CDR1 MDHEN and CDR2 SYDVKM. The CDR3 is CASRLADEQYF. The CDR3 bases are TGTGCCAGCAGGTTGGCGGACGAGCAGTACTTC.

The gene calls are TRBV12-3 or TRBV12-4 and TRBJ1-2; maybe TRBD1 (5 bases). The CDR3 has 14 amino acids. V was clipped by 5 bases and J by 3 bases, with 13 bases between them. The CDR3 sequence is CASSRSDNYYGYTF. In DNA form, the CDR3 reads TGTGCCAGCAGTAGGTCGGACAACTACTATGGCTACACCTTC.

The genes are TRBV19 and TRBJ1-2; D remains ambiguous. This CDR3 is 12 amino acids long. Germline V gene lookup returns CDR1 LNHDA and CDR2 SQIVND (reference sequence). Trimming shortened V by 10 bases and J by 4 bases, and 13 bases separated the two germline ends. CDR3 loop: CAIYDGSYGYTF. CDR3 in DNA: TGTGCCATTTATGACGGAAGCTATGGCTACACCTTC.

CDR3 DNA sequence: TGTGCCAGCAGCAGAACTACCCCCCGTGAGCAGTACTTC. This codes for CASSRTTPREQYF. The chain couples TRBV12-3 or TRBV12-4 to TRBJ2-5; D is unclear. This CDR3 spans 13 amino acids. The V end was cut by 6 bases, the J end by 11 bases, with 19 bases between.

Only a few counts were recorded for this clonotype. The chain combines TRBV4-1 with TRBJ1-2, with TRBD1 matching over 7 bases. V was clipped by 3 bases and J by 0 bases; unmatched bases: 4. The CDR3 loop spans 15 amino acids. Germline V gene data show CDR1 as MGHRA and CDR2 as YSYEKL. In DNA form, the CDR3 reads TGCGCCAGCAGCCATTTGACAGGGTCTAACTATGGCTACACCTTC. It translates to CASSHLTGSNYGYTF.

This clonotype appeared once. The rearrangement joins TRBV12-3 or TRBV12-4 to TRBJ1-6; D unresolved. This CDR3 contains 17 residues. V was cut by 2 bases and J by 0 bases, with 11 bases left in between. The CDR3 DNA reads TGTGCCAGCAGTTTACTTGGCTCCAGCTCCTATAATTCACCCCTCCACTTT. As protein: CASSLLGSSSYNSPLHF.

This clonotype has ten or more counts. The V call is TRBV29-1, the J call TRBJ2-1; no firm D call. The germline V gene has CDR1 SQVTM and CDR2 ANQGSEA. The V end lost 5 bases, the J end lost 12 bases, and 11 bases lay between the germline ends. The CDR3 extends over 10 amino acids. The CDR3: CSVRSFRQFF. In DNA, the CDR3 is TGCAGCGTTCGGTCTTTCCGGCAGTTCTTC.

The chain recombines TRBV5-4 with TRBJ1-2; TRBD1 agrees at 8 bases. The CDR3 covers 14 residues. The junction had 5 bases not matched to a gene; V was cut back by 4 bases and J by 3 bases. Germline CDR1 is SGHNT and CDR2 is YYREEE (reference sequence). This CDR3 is CASSVTGVDYGYTF. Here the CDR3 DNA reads TGTGCCAGCAGCGTGACAGGGGTGGACTATGGCTACACCTTC.

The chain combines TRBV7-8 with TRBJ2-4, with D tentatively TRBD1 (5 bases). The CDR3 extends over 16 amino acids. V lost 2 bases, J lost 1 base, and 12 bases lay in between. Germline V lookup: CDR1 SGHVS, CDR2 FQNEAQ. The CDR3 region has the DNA TGTGCCAGCAGCTTACTTCAGGGTAGGGCCAAAAACATTCAGTACTTC. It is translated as CASSLLQGRAKNIQYF. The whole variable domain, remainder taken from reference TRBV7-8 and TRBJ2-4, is GAGVSQSPRYKVAKRGQDVALRCDPISGHVSLFWYQQALGQGPEFLTYFQNEAQLDKSGLPSDRFFAERPEGSVSTLKIQRTQQEDSAVYLCASSLLQGRAKNIQYFGAGTRLSVL.

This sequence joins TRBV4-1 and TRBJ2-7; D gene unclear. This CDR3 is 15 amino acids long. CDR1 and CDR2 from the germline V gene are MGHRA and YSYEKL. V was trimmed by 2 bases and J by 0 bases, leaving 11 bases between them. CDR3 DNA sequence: TGCGCCAGCAGCCAACACGGTCTGAGCTCCTACGAGCAGTACTTC. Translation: CASSQHGLSSYEQYF.

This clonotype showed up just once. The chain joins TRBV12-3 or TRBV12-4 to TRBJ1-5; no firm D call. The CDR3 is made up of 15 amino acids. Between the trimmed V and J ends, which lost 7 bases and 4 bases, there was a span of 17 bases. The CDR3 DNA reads TGTGCCAGCACCATGGACGGCCAACGTAATCAGCCCCAGCATTTT. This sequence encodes CASTMDGQRNQPQHF.

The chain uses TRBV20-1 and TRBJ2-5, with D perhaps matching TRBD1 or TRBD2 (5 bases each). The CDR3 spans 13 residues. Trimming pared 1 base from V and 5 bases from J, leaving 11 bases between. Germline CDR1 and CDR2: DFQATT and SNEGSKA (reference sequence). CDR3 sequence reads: CSARGGGLETQYF. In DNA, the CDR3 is TGCAGTGCTAGAGGTGGGGGTTTGGAGACCCAGTACTTC.

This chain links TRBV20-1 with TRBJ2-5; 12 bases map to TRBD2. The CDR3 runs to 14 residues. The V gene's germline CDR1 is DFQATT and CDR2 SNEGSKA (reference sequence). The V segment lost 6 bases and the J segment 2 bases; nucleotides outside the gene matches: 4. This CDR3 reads CSAILAGGQETQYF. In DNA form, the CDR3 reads TGCAGTGCGATACTAGCGGGAGGACAAGAGACCCAGTACTTC.

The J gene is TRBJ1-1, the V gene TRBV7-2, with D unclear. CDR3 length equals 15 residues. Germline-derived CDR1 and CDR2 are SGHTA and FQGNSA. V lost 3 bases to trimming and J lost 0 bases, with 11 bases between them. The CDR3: CASSFRPGMNTEAFF. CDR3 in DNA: TGTGCCAGCAGCTTCCGACCGGGTATGAACACTGAAGCTTTCTTT.

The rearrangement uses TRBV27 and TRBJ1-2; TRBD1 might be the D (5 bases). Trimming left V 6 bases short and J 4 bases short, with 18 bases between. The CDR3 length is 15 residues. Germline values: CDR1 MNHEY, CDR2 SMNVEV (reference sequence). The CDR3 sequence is CASSALTASGYGYTF. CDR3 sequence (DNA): TGTGCCAGCAGCGCCCTGACAGCGTCTGGCTATGGCTACACCTTC.